Detailed here is one T cell receptor (beta chain). This specimen comes from a study of blood T cell repertoires in COVID-19. Trimming cost V 5 bases and J 1 base; bases outside gene matches: 10. The germline V gene has CDR1 SGHTA and CDR2 FQGTGA. The CDR3 sequence is 17 residues long. Generated by immunoSEQ multiplex PCR, the TCRdb table keeps only in-frame clones and is missing some. The sample shows roughly 140,000 clones, about nine tenths of them seen only once. The chain recombines TRBV7-3 with TRBJ2-2; 7 bases are a match to TRBD1. The clonotype was recovered from a man aged 50-60 years with active or convalescent COVID-19. The sequencing sample was made of peripheral blood. The CDR3 sequence is CASSLNRDSKNTGELFF. For the CDR3, the DNA is TGTGCCAGCAGCCTGAATCGGGACAGTAAGAACACCGGGGAGCTGTTTTTT. The full variable domain, its missing parts supplied by reference TRBV7-3 and TRBJ2-2, is GAGVSQTPSNKVTEKGKYVELRCDPISGHTALYWYRQSLGQGPEFLIYFQGTGAADDSGLPNDRFFAVRPEGSVSTLKIQRTERGDSAVYLCASSLNRDSKNTGELFFGEGSRLTVL.